The clone carrying this TCR beta chain has at least ten counts. This entry belongs to a study of T-cell memory formation after mild COVID-19. Study in general: The two donors had largely donor-specific TCR clusters.

MiXCR was run by TCRdb on the 5' RACE reads, yielding one entry per CDR3 protein. The sample holds about 170,000 distinct CDR3 sequences, around 13% seen once. This CDR3 is built from 14 residues. Germline loops: CDR1 DFQATT, CDR2 SNEGSKA (reference sequence). Trimming removed 5 bases from V and 0 bases from J, with 12 bases in between. The chain recombines TRBV20-1 with TRBJ2-3; possibly TRBD1 or TRBD2 for D (5 bases each). The source material was PBMCs or a T cell subset sorted from them (not recorded which). This receptor was taken from a man aged 18 to 35 who had mild COVID-19 (a few samples of this study predate the infection). Cell type and time point are not known. This CDR3 is CSAPNRDSTDTQYF. The DNA of the CDR3 is TGCAGTGCTCCTAACCGGGACAGCACAGATACGCAGTATTTT.